This TCR beta chain is from a study of shared clonotypes between healthy human individuals. The wider study: For every donor, three CD4 naive, three CD4 memory, two CD8 naive and one CD8 memory plates were used. Points from the study as a whole: The researchers took only blood, and tissue repertoires probably look different.

Comment on this clone: The antigen is unknown.

Profiling relied on immunoSEQ multiplex PCR, and the TCRdb table lists in-frame clones only, not all of them. The sample records around 2,000,000 clones, over 85% being singletons. Terminally differentiated effector memory CD45RA+ cells were left out of the naive CD8 fraction, which was CD45RO-negative and positively selected for CCR7. Specimen: naive CD8+ T cells sorted from blood. The receptor was derived from a man aged 18-30 years in good health.

CDR3: CASSQEVPQDSRGETQYF. The CDR3 DNA is TGCGCCAGCAGCCAAGAGGTACCCCAGGACTCGAGGGGAGAGACCCAGTACTTC. V is TRBV4-3 and J is TRBJ2-5, with D perhaps assigned TRBD1 or TRBD2 (5 bases each). Germline V lookup: CDR1 LGHNA, CDR2 YSLEER. The ends were cut back, 0 bases at V and 4 bases at J, with 21 bases in the middle. This CDR3 is 18 amino acids long.